This T cell receptor (beta chain) was identified in a study of T cell responses to AZD1222 COVID-19 vaccine. Study-level points and caveats: Most donors were white British and more were female, and clonal diversity was possibly underestimated. The study sampled repertoires only after the peak T cell response.

Notes on this clone: Its target is unknown.

Here immunoSEQ multiplex PCR was the method, and the copy in TCRdb shows in-frame clones only, minus some. Of roughly 120,000 clones listed, roughly 88% are singletons. The sequence derives from an adult in good health. The sequencing used peripheral blood, collected on day 0 of MenACWY control vaccination.

In nucleotides, the CDR3 is TGTGCCAGCAGTTTCGAACGGTTGGCGACAAAACTGTTTTTT. Translated, it gives CASSFERLATKLFF. The rearrangement links TRBV28 to TRBJ1-4; D remains unclear. This CDR3 contains 14 residues. Germline CDR1 reads MDHEN; CDR2 reads SYDVKM. V lost 3 bases and J lost 10, with 15 bases in between.